This TCR beta chain was sequenced for a study of T cells in narcolepsy (dated by TCRdb to between 2017 and 2018). Background for the entire study: Patients with narcolepsy type 1 or type 2 (NT1, NT2) were enrolled in the study together with healthy control donors. To look for autoreactive T cells in narcolepsy patients that target self-antigens of hypocretin neurons (hypocretin, TRIB2), the study used TCR Vbeta sequencing to follow clonotypes in blood and CSF.

Memory CD4+ T cells were sorted ex vivo from peripheral blood of narcolepsy patients and healthy controls for TCR Vbeta sequencing. The CDR3 measures 14 amino acids from cysteine to phenylalanine. Only CDR3 DNA remains: 42 bases, in frame from the first base. Germline trimming amounts to 5 bases on V and 2 bases on J, with 4 as the count of junction bases outside the gene matches. Reading the germline V gene (reference sequence) gives CDR1 LNHDA and CDR2 SQIVND. In regard to this clone: Its antigen target is currently unknown. No much larger clone is present one base from it, and per-base qualities are unavailable.

The library relied on the immunoSEQ multiplex PCR assay. This is the immuneACCESS table as TCRdb keeps it, with only in-frame sequences that have V and J called. A part of the clones is gone; compared with another copy, unresolved V genes explain less than half, and the rest is unexplained. In all, the sample holds about 40,000 clones, and around 88% of those were seen once. Of the sample, roughly 1.2% falls within the top ten clones. Paper-wide results and their limitations: HCRT-specific and TRIB2-specific autoreactive clonotypes were highlighted in plots that compared CD4+ T cell clonotypes in CSF versus blood from the same patient. Numbers of sequenced blood memory CD4+ clonotypes were comparable, averaging around 42,000 in patients and approximately 30,000 in controls. No sequences matching autoreactive T cell clones were contained in some blood memory CD4+ repertoires from patients and controls. Autoreactive clonotypes were reported to be detected serially in the blood of the same patients and of different patients, but not in the blood of healthy controls.

Sequenced: CD45RA- memory CD4+ T cells from PBMCs. The cell subset or site tag for this specimen amounts to: memory T cells sorted ex vivo from peripheral blood. The sequence came from a human donor with narcolepsy. The sequence joins TRBV19 to TRBJ2-3, with 7 bases matching TRBD1. The CDR3 protein is CASSVGQNTDTQYF. The DNA sequence is as follows: TGTGCCAGTAGTGTGGGACAGAACACAGATACGCAGTATTTT.